This section outlines one T cell receptor (beta chain) sequence together with its context. Its antigen is not identified. The record originates from a study of T cell clones after liver transplantation. Study summary: Three of eight recipients were HCV-positive; others had non-autoimmune, non-viral indications. Draws occurred before transplant, before withdrawal, and after complete or failed withdrawal.

General study results and limits: In two subjects, few donor cells limited the measurable donor-reactive repertoire.

Method: immunoSEQ multiplex PCR; TCRdb's copy keeps in-frame clones and lacks some. This table holds fewer than 85,000 clones, roughly 80% found once. Sequencing was performed on CD4+ T cells from blood, taken 12 months after liver transplant. This TCR came from a human patient who received a liver transplant. Some T cells may have come from the graft donor.

The CDR3 coding sequence is TGTGCCAGCAGCTTACGTGGGACAGGGGGGCCTAATGAAAAACTGTTTTTT. Its protein product is CASSLRGTGGPNEKLFF. The rearrangement links TRBV7-9 to TRBJ1-4; 11 nucleotides align to TRBD1. Germline V CDR1 and CDR2: SEHNR, FQNEAQ (reference sequence). J gave up 3 bases and V 2 bases, and 5 bases lay outside the gene matches. This CDR3 comprises 17 residues. Supplemented by reference TRBV7-9 and TRBJ1-4, the full variable domain reads DTGVSQNPRHKITKRGQNVTFRCDPISEHNRLYWYRQTLGQGPEFLTYFQNEAQLEKSRLLSDRFSAERPKGSFSTLEIQRTEQGDSAMYLCASSLRGTGGPNEKLFFGSGTQLSVL.